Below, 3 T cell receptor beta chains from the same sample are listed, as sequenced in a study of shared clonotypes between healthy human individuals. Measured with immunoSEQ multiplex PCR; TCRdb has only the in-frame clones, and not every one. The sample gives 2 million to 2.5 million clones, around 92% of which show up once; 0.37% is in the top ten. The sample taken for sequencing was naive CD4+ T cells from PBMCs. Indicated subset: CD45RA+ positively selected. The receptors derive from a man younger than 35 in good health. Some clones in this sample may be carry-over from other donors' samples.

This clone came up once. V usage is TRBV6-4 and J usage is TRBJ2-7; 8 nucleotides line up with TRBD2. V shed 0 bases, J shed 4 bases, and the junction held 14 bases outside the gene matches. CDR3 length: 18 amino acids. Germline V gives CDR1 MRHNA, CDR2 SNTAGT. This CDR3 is CASSDSIPSGLLCYEQYF. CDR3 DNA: TGTGCCAGCAGTGACTCGATCCCTAGCGGGCTCTTATGTTACGAGCAGTACTTC.

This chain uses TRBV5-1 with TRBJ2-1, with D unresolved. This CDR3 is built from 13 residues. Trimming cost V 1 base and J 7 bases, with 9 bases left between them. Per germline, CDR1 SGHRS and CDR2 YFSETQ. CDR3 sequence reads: CASSLTAANEQFF. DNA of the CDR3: TGCGCCAGCAGCTTGACAGCCGCAAATGAGCAGTTCTTC.

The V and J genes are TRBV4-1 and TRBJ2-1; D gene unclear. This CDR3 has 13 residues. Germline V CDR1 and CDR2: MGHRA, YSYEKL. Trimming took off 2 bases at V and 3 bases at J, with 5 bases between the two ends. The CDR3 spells CASSQRIYNEQFF. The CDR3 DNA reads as TGCGCCAGCAGCCAACGGATCTACAATGAGCAGTTCTTC.